This T cell receptor (beta chain) was identified in a study of control samples from healthy donors and cancer patients. The V gene's germline CDR1 is SGHNT and CDR2 YYREEE (reference sequence). V lost 4 bases, J lost 3 bases, and 7 bases stayed unmatched. The CDR3 length is 15 residues. Some clones are missing from TCRdb's copy, which holds only in-frame ones; the method was immunoSEQ multiplex PCR. This table holds about 140,000 clones, about 90% found once. The clonotype originates from a man between 18 and 35 years old in good health. This rearrangement joins TRBV5-4 to TRBJ2-7; 10 bases align to TRBD2. Sequencing was done on a sample of blood. CDR3 in DNA: TGTGCCAGCAGCGCAGGACTAGCGGAAAGCTACGAGCAGTACTTC. As protein: CASSAGLAESYEQYF.